A selection of T cell receptor beta chains follows, all from one sample in a study of cytomegalovirus exposure and HLA in healthy donors. Profiling relied on immunoSEQ multiplex PCR, and the TCRdb table lists in-frame clones only, not all of them. Of 150,000 to 250,000 clones listed, around 78% are singletons. Specimen: PBMCs. The source of these receptors is a man aged 30 to 39 in good health and CMV-seronegative. Each CDR3 is given without its conserved first and last residue. Not all rows give a size; the values are once, few, many and, for expanded clones, a class.

>TRBJ2-1|.|TRBV11-2
ASSSAGGSYNEQF
>TRBJ2-1|few|TRBV14
ASSPITGTSGINEQF
>TRBJ1-6|.|TRBV4-1
ASSLGGWGNSPLH
>TRBJ1-5|.|TRBV5-6
ASSLAQGQPQH
>TRBJ2-1|.|TRBV9
ASSFRTSGSPWDEQF
>TRBJ2-5|few|TRBV6-1
ASSETSRGETQY
>.|.|TRBV11-3
ASSQGRNEQY
>TRBJ1-1|.|TRBV11-2
ASSLVERSEAF
>TRBJ2-7|.|TRBV5-1
ASSRTSGTYEQY
>TRBJ1-6|.|TRBV15
ATSTLTGGNSPLH
>TRBJ2-5|.|TRBV14
ASSPDYTYQETQY
>TRBJ1-4|.|TRBV5-1
ASSPLPDRVGEKLF
>TRBJ1-2|.|TRBV5-4
ASRGTDFYGYT
>TRBJ2-1|few|TRBV6-5
ASSYSGGSSYNEQF
>TRBJ2-7|once|TRBV2
ASSETSGRQGSEQY
>TRBJ2-3|.|TRBV9
ASSVGAMGLWGTDTQY
>TRBJ2-7|.|TRBV29-1
SVEDTGSSYEQY
>TRBJ2-3|.|TRBV10-3
AISPEAGFSADTQY
>TRBJ2-3|.|TRBV5-4
ASSRGGDTDTQY
>TRBJ2-5|.|TRBV28
ASSRGQGRETQY
>TRBJ1-3|.|TRBV28
ASSSAGQGPGNTIY
>TRBJ2-3|once|TRBV5-4
ASSLGVAGVQETQY
>TRBJ1-5|.|TRBV28
ASSLRDSLNQPQH
>TRBJ2-3|.|TRBV30
AWSLRTSGSDTQY
>TRBJ2-3|.|TRBV28
ASSHDRRISTDTQY
>TRBJ2-2|.|TRBV27
ASSPTTNTGELF
>TRBJ2-1|.|TRBV6-5
ASSRQASSYNEQF
>TRBJ2-7|once|TRBV7-7
ASSLAPGGTYEQY
>TRBJ2-5|.|TRBV2
ASGQPTQETQY
>TRBJ2-6|.|TRBV7-9
ASSFPPGTGNAGANVLT
>TRBJ2-4|.|TRBV7-9
ASSFYRTSGNLAKNIQY
>TRBJ2-3|.|TRBV29-1
SVEGGNGADTQY
>TRBJ1-1|.|TRBV11-2
ASSPAGKGANTEAF
>TRBJ1-5|.|TRBV18
ASSQTGGYDQPQH
>TRBJ1-1|.|TRBV28
ASSLWGGQGNTEAF
>TRBJ2-5|.|TRBV6-1
ASSLTGGLWETQY
>TRBJ2-5|.|TRBV5-1
ASSLTDRGRLQTQY
>TRBJ2-3|.|TRBV19
ASSRRLAGSTDTQY
>TRBJ2-5|.|TRBV10-3
AISAAGTQETQY
>TRBJ1-2|.|TRBV4-1
ASSHVGWDRGSFVYGYT
>TRBJ2-1|.|TRBV6-1
ASNHPVNEQF
>TRBJ2-1|.|TRBV28
ASSPGLAGVSEQF
>TRBJ1-2|.|TRBV25-1
ASSESRQGGYT
>TRBJ2-7|.|TRBV28
ASSLRLWGEGSFSYEQY
>TRBJ1-3|once|TRBV7-2
ASSQDRGTGNTIY
>TRBJ2-1|.|TRBV9
ASSTGQGNEQF
>TRBJ2-4|many|TRBV27
ASTNPPAGSLY
>TRBJ1-6|.|TRBV5-6
ASSLLYRGEGNSPLH
>TRBJ1-2|.|TRBV10-2
ASGSTGGNYGYT
>TRBJ2-7|.|TRBV5-4
ASSLGPLGGSGEQY
>TRBJ1-1|.|TRBV28
ASTSGQGRFEAF
>TRBJ1-4|.|TRBV28
ASSLGQGWEKLF
>TRBJ2-5|.|TRBV4-1
ASSQPLLTSVETQY
>TRBJ2-7|.|TRBV2
ASSGDRGGRIYEQY
>TRBJ2-3|.|TRBV15
ATSRVSLLAGADTQY
>TRBJ2-1|.|TRBV2
ASSGPGQGLNNEQF
>TRBJ2-2|.|TRBV15
ATSRDSLNTGELF
>TRBJ2-5|.|TRBV5-1
ASLPGGTDQETQY
>TRBJ1-2|once|TRBV28
ASNPGDRRNYGYT
>TRBJ2-6|.|TRBV9
ASSVDPGSGANVLT